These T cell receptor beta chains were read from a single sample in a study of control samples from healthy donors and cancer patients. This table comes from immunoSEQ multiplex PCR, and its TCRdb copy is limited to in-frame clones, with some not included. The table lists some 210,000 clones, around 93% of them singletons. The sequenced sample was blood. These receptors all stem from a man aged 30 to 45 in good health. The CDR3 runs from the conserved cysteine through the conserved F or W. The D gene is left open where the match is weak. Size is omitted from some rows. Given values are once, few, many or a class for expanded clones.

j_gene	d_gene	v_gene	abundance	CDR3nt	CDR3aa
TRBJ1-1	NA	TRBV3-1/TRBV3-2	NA	TGTGCCAGCAGCCAAGGTCGGCAGGGGACTGAAGCTTTCTTT	CASSQGRQGTEAFF
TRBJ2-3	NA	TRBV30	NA	TGTGCCTGGGGTCCGAAAACTAGCACAGATACGCAGTATTTT	CAWGPKTSTDTQYF
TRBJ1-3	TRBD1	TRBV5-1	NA	TGCGCCAGCAGCTTGGACACAGGGGGTGGAAACACCATATATTTT	CASSLDTGGGNTIYF
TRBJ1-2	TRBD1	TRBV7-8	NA	TGTGCCAGCAGCTTGACAGGGGGACGAGATGGCTACACCTTC	CASSLTGGRDGYTF
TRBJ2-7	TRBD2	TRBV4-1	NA	TGCGCCAGCAGCCAAGATCAACTAGCGGGGGGCGTGAGAGAGCAGTACTTC	CASSQDQLAGGVREQYF
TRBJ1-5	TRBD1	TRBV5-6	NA	TGTGCCAGCAGCCCGAACAGGGGGAGACAGCCCCAGCATTTT	CASSPNRGRQPQHF
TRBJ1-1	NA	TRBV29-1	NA	TGCAGCGTGCACACAGGGAACACTGAAGCTTTCTTT	CSVHTGNTEAFF
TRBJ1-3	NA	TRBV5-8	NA	TGTGCCAGCAGAGGAGGGTACGGAAACACCATATATTTT	CASRGGYGNTIYF
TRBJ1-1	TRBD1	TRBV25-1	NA	TGTGCCAGCAGTGAGGGACAGGGGGCCACTGAAGCTTTCTTT	CASSEGQGATEAFF
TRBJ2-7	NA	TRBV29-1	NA	TGCAGCGTTATTAAACAGGGATCTACCTCCTACGAGCAGTACTTC	CSVIKQGSTSYEQYF
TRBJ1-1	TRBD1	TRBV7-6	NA	TGTGCCAGCAGCCCCCGACAGGGTTTGGAAGCTTTCTTT	CASSPRQGLEAFF
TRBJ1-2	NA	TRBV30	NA	TGTGCCTGGAGTTCTTATTCCCTCTATGGCTACACCTTC	CAWSSYSLYGYTF
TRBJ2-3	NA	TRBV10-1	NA	TGCGCCAGCAGTGCCCTCCCCGATGTCCAACCTTTCACAGATACGCAGTATTTT	CASSALPDVQPFTDTQYF
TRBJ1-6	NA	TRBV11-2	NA	TGTGCCAGCAGCTTAGGGGGGGGTGATTCACCCCTCCACTTT	CASSLGGGDSPLHF
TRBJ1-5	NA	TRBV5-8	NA	TGTGCCAGCAGCCCGGACTCAGGCAATCAGCCCCAGCATTTT	CASSPDSGNQPQHF
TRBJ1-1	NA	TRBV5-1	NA	TGCGCCAGCAGGACCTTGCGGGCGGCGGATGAAGCTTTCTTT	CASRTLRAADEAFF
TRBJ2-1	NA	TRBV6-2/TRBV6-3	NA	TGTGCCAGCAGTTACTCGATGAGGGGGGCCGGGGATGAGCAGTTCTTC	CASSYSMRGAGDEQFF
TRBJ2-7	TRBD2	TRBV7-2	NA	TGTGCCAGCAGCATTTGGACTAGCGGTTCCTACGAGCAGTACTTC	CASSIWTSGSYEQYF
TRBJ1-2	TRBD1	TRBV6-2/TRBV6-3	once	TGTGCCAGCAGTTCTTTGGACAGGGGAGACGGCTACACCTTC	CASSSLDRGDGYTF
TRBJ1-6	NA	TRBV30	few	TGTGCCTGGAAGACCTCTCCTGGGGTCTTTAATTCACCCCTCCACTTT	CAWKTSPGVFNSPLHF
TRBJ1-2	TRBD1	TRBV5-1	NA	TGCGCCAGCAGCTTGGCGGGACAGGTTGAGGGAAGCTACACCTTC	CASSLAGQVEGSYTF
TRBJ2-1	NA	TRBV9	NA	TGTGCCAGTGGGGCCGGGAGCTCCTACAATGAGCAGTTCTTC	CASGAGSSYNEQFF
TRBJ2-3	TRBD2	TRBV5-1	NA	TGCGCCAGCAGCTCGGGGACTAGCGGAAAGTCTAGCACAGATACGCAGTATTTT	CASSSGTSGKSSTDTQYF
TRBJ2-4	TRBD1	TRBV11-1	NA	TGTGCCAGCAGCTCGGGACAGCGCTTAGCCAAAAACATTCAGTACTTC	CASSSGQRLAKNIQYF
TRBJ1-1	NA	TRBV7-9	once	TGTGCCAGCAGCCCGGGGACGATCACTGAAGCTTTCTTT	CASSPGTITEAFF
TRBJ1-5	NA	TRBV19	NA	TGTGCCAGTAGCCTGGGCCTCCAACATGGGCGGGTTGGTCAGCCCCAGCATTTT	CASSLGLQHGRVGQPQHF
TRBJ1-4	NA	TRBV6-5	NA	TGTGCCAGCAGTCCCAGGGATGGCAATGAAAAACTGTTTTTT	CASSPRDGNEKLFF
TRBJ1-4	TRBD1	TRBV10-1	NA	TGCGCCAGCAACAAAAAGGACAGGGCTATGCTAACTAATGAAAAACTGTTTTTT	CASNKKDRAMLTNEKLFF